A selection of T cell receptor beta chains follows, all from one sample in a study of T cell changes during pregnancy in multiple sclerosis. This table comes from immunoSEQ multiplex PCR, and its TCRdb copy is limited to in-frame clones, with some not included. The sample includes about 61,000 clones, over 85% of them seen just once. This specimen was peripheral blood, taken in the first trimester of pregnancy. These receptors were obtained from a female donor in good health, enrolled as a control in a pregnancy study. CDR3s include the opening cysteine and the closing phenylalanine or tryptophan. D genes are given only for firm matches. The listing skips clone size in some rows; elsewhere it reads once, few, many or a size class.

v_call,d_call,j_call,clone_size,cdr3_aa,cdr3_nt
TRBV7-6,-,TRBJ2-1,-,CASSLAQKSYNEQFF,TGTGCCAGCAGCTTAGCACAAAAGTCCTACAATGAGCAGTTCTTC
TRBV18,-,TRBJ2-2,-,CASSPHGRVVNTGELFF,TGTGCCAGCTCACCACATGGCAGGGTAGTGAACACCGGGGAGCTGTTTTTT
TRBV7-2,-,TRBJ2-1,-,CASSTHRESNEQFF,TGTGCCAGCAGCACTCACCGGGAAAGTAATGAGCAGTTCTTC
TRBV19,TRBD1,TRBJ1-5,-,CASTEQGAGQPQHF,TGTGCCAGTACCGAACAGGGGGCAGGTCAGCCCCAGCATTTT
TRBV6-1,-,TRBJ1-3,-,CASSEFPAGRGNTIYF,TGTGCCAGCAGTGAATTTCCGGCAGGGAGGGGAAACACCATATATTTT
TRBV5-4,TRBD1,TRBJ1-3,-,CASSTDRGTGNTIYF,TGTGCCAGCAGCACCGACAGGGGAACAGGAAACACCATATATTTT
TRBV2,-,TRBJ1-4,-,CASSPGLRREKLFF,TGTGCCAGCAGTCCCGGCTTGAGGAGGGAAAAACTGTTTTTT
TRBV5-1,TRBD1,TRBJ2-5,-,CASSLRDRPQETQYF,TGCGCCAGCAGCTTGAGGGACAGACCCCAAGAGACCCAGTACTTC
TRBV25-1,TRBD2,TRBJ2-3,-,CASSEFRAGTDTQYF,TGTGCCAGCAGTGAATTCCGAGCGGGAACAGATACGCAGTATTTT
TRBV27,-,TRBJ2-3,-,CASSPLGEGVDTQYF,TGTGCCAGCAGCCCCTTGGGGGAGGGGGTAGATACGCAGTATTTT
TRBV6-6,-,TRBJ1-1,few,CASSSGSGGGSTEAFF,TGTGCCAGCAGTTCCGGATCGGGAGGGGGGTCCACTGAAGCTTTCTTT
TRBV11-3,TRBD2,TRBJ2-5,-,CASSLGGIQETQYF,TGTGCCAGCAGCTTGGGAGGGATCCAAGAGACCCAGTACTTC
TRBV10-3,-,TRBJ1-1,-,CAISEGGWETEAFF,TGTGCCATCAGTGAGGGGGGCTGGGAAACTGAAGCTTTCTTT
TRBV27,TRBD1,TRBJ1-1,-,CASSYFPTGGEKAFF,TGTGCCAGCAGTTACTTCCCAACAGGGGGCGAGAAAGCTTTCTTT
TRBV28,-,TRBJ1-4,-,CASSLMGRLFF,TGTGCCAGCAGTTTAATGGGGCGACTGTTTTTT
TRBV7-9,TRBD1,TRBJ2-7,-,CASSLALTGNPYEQYF,TGTGCCAGCAGCTTAGCGTTGACAGGGAACCCCTACGAGCAGTACTTC
TRBV5-1,-,TRBJ2-1,-,CASSLPRRGYNEQFF,TGCGCCAGCAGCTTGCCTAGGAGGGGCTACAATGAGCAGTTCTTC
TRBV29-1,-,TRBJ2-5,-,CSVEGGNRAEQYF,TGCAGCGTTGAAGGAGGGAACAGAGCAGAGCAGTACTTC
TRBV6-1,TRBD1,TRBJ2-7,-,CASSTKTGSNGEQYF,TGTGCCAGCAGTACCAAGACAGGGAGTAATGGGGAGCAGTACTTC
TRBV4-1,-,TRBJ2-3,-,CASSQAAGRGYTDTQYF,TGCGCCAGCAGCCAAGCAGCAGGACGGGGGTACACAGATACGCAGTATTTT